Listed below are T cell receptor beta chains from one sample, sequenced in a study of blood T cell repertoires in COVID-19. Measured with immunoSEQ multiplex PCR; TCRdb has only the in-frame clones, and not every one. The repertoire holds approximately 150,000 clones, with 70% to 90% as singletons. Sequences were obtained from peripheral blood. Receptors were obtained from a woman aged 45-65 years with COVID-19, enrolled during active disease. Each CDR3 is given with its conserved first and last residue. Fields, in order: J gene, clone size, V gene, D gene, CDR3 DNA, CDR3 protein. A D gene is named only where the DNA matches it firmly. The listing skips clone size in some rows; elsewhere it reads once, few, many or a size class.

j_call: TRBJ1-6
clone_size: NA
v_call: TRBV9
d_call: TRBD1
cdr3_nt: TGTGCCAGCAGCGTAGGAAGGGACAGGGGTGATTCACCCCTCCACTTT
cdr3_aa: CASSVGRDRGDSPLHF

j_call: TRBJ1-3
clone_size: NA
v_call: TRBV4-2
d_call: NA
cdr3_nt: TGTGCCAGCAGCCAAGAGTGGTCGGGAGTCTCTGGAAACACCATATATTTT
cdr3_aa: CASSQEWSGVSGNTIYF

j_call: TRBJ2-7
clone_size: NA
v_call: TRBV6-1
d_call: NA
cdr3_nt: TGTGCCAGCAGGCCCTCTAGGTTACGCAACGAGCAGTACTTC
cdr3_aa: CASRPSRLRNEQYF

j_call: TRBJ2-1
clone_size: NA
v_call: TRBV11-2
d_call: TRBD2
cdr3_nt: TGTGCCAGCAGGTTCGCAGCGGGGGGGCCGGAGAATGAGCAGTTCTTC
cdr3_aa: CASRFAAGGPENEQFF

j_call: TRBJ2-7
clone_size: NA
v_call: TRBV6-5
d_call: TRBD1
cdr3_nt: TGTGCCAGCAGTTACGGGTCCGGGCAGGGGGCCTACGAGCAGTACTTC
cdr3_aa: CASSYGSGQGAYEQYF

j_call: TRBJ1-3
clone_size: NA
v_call: TRBV3-1/TRBV3-2
d_call: NA
cdr3_nt: TGTGCCAGCAGCGAGGGAGGAAACACCATATATTTT
cdr3_aa: CASSEGGNTIYF

j_call: TRBJ2-1
clone_size: NA
v_call: TRBV9
d_call: NA
cdr3_nt: TGTGCCAGCAGCCCCCCTATAGCCTACAATGAGCAGTTCTTC
cdr3_aa: CASSPPIAYNEQFF

j_call: TRBJ1-2
clone_size: NA
v_call: TRBV19
d_call: TRBD1
cdr3_nt: TGTGCCAGTAGTACCCTACAGGGGGACTATGGCTACACCTTC
cdr3_aa: CASSTLQGDYGYTF

j_call: TRBJ2-3
clone_size: few
v_call: TRBV24-1
d_call: TRBD2
cdr3_nt: TGTGCCACCAGTGATTTTGTTAGCGGGGTCCCAGATACGCAGTATTTT
cdr3_aa: CATSDFVSGVPDTQYF

j_call: TRBJ2-5
clone_size: NA
v_call: TRBV11-2
d_call: TRBD2
cdr3_nt: TGTGCCAGCAGCTTAGTTCTAGCGGGGGGTTTAGAGACCCAGTACTTC
cdr3_aa: CASSLVLAGGLETQYF

j_call: TRBJ2-1
clone_size: NA
v_call: TRBV6-6
d_call: NA
cdr3_nt: TGTGCCAGCAGTTACAGGGGCGCCTACAATGAGCAGTTCTTC
cdr3_aa: CASSYRGAYNEQFF

j_call: TRBJ1-2
clone_size: NA
v_call: TRBV9
d_call: TRBD1
cdr3_nt: TGTGCCAGCAGCGCAACAGGGGGCATCCTTTATGGCTACACCTTC
cdr3_aa: CASSATGGILYGYTF

j_call: TRBJ1-3
clone_size: NA
v_call: TRBV6-4
d_call: NA
cdr3_nt: TGTGCCAGCAGTGACCGACTCCCGAACAGGGTCACTGGAAACACCATATATTTT
cdr3_aa: CASSDRLPNRVTGNTIYF

j_call: TRBJ2-7
clone_size: NA
v_call: TRBV27
d_call: NA
cdr3_nt: TGTGCCAGCAGTTTTGGGGCGACTAGTGGTTACGAGCAGTACTTC
cdr3_aa: CASSFGATSGYEQYF

j_call: TRBJ1-1
clone_size: few
v_call: TRBV11-2
d_call: NA
cdr3_nt: TGTGCCAGCAGCCCCGACGGGGTCCGTAACACTGAAGCTTTCTTT
cdr3_aa: CASSPDGVRNTEAFF

j_call: TRBJ2-1
clone_size: NA
v_call: TRBV29-1
d_call: NA
cdr3_nt: TGCAGCGTTGGGGGGACGGCGGGGGCACCGATCTACAATGAGCAGTTCTTC
cdr3_aa: CSVGGTAGAPIYNEQFF

j_call: TRBJ2-5
clone_size: NA
v_call: TRBV10-2
d_call: TRBD2
cdr3_nt: TGCGCCAGCAGGGGGTTTAGCGGGGTTCAAGAGACCCAGTACTTC
cdr3_aa: CASRGFSGVQETQYF

j_call: TRBJ1-3
clone_size: NA
v_call: TRBV5-4
d_call: NA
cdr3_nt: TGTGCCAGCAGCCTTTACAGCAGCTCTGGAAACACCATATATTTT
cdr3_aa: CASSLYSSSGNTIYF

j_call: TRBJ1-2
clone_size: NA
v_call: TRBV7-2
d_call: TRBD1
cdr3_nt: TGTGCCAGCAGCTTAAGACAGGGGGGCGGCTACACCTTC
cdr3_aa: CASSLRQGGGYTF

j_call: TRBJ2-7
clone_size: NA
v_call: TRBV7-6
d_call: NA
cdr3_nt: TGTGCCAGCAGCTTAGGGGACTTCACCTACGAGCAGTACTTC
cdr3_aa: CASSLGDFTYEQYF

j_call: TRBJ2-5
clone_size: NA
v_call: TRBV11-3
d_call: TRBD2
cdr3_nt: TGTGCCAGCAGCTTAGGGGTCGGGGGGGCCGAAGAGACCCAGTACTTC
cdr3_aa: CASSLGVGGAEETQYF

j_call: TRBJ1-2
clone_size: NA
v_call: TRBV19
d_call: TRBD1
cdr3_nt: TGTGCCAGTAAGATCCAGGGGGCGGGGGCGAACTATGGCTACACCTTC
cdr3_aa: CASKIQGAGANYGYTF

j_call: TRBJ1-1
clone_size: NA
v_call: TRBV29-1
d_call: TRBD1
cdr3_nt: TGCAGCGTCGGCGGACAGGCTGAAGCTTTCTTT
cdr3_aa: CSVGGQAEAFF

j_call: TRBJ1-5
clone_size: NA
v_call: TRBV7-2
d_call: TRBD1
cdr3_nt: TGTGCCAGCAGCCTGGGACAGGGGGGAACAAGCAATCAGCCCCAGCATTTT
cdr3_aa: CASSLGQGGTSNQPQHF

j_call: TRBJ2-2
clone_size: NA
v_call: TRBV7-2
d_call: NA
cdr3_nt: TGTGCCAGCAGCCCTCAGGGTGTTACCGGGGAGCTGTTTTTT
cdr3_aa: CASSPQGVTGELFF

j_call: TRBJ1-4
clone_size: NA
v_call: TRBV5-1
d_call: NA
cdr3_nt: TGCGCCAGCAGACTCGGGGAGGATGAAAAACTGTTTTTT
cdr3_aa: CASRLGEDEKLFF

j_call: TRBJ1-1
clone_size: NA
v_call: TRBV5-1
d_call: NA
cdr3_nt: TGCGCCAGCAGCTTGGCTTCGCGAGGGAACACTGAAGCTTTCTTT
cdr3_aa: CASSLASRGNTEAFF